These T cell receptor beta chains were read from a single sample in a study of shared clonotypes between healthy human individuals. Libraries were prepared by immunoSEQ multiplex PCR; TCRdb keeps only in-frame clonotypes and omits some of them. Of a few million clones listed, approximately 95% are singletons. The sample taken for sequencing was naive CD4+ T cells from PBMCs. Source of these receptors: a man younger than 35 in good health. Some clones in this sample may be carry-over from other donors' samples. Each CDR3 is given with its conserved first and last residue. A D gene is named only where the DNA matches it firmly. Some rows have no size entry. The others give once, few or many, or a class for an expanded clone.

abundance | j_gene | len | v_gene | d_gene | CDR3aa | CDR3nt
- | TRBJ1-5 | 15 | TRBV10-1 | - | CASSEGGFEDQPQHF | TGCGCCAGCAGTGAGGGGGGCTTTGAGGATCAGCCCCAGCATTTT
- | TRBJ1-1 | 15 | TRBV5-1 | - | CASSPAVSPDTEAFF | TGCGCCAGCAGTCCCGCAGTTTCCCCTGACACTGAAGCTTTCTTT
- | TRBJ1-1 | 14 | TRBV7-3 | - | CASSLTENRREAFF | TGTGCCAGCAGCTTAACAGAAAACAGGAGAGAAGCTTTCTTT
- | TRBJ2-7 | 14 | TRBV9 | - | CASSPQVIPYEQYF | TGTGCCAGCAGCCCACAGGTAATACCCTACGAGCAGTACTTC
- | TRBJ2-7 | 14 | TRBV5-4 | - | CASSLQGGSYEQYF | TGTGCCAGCAGCTTACAGGGGGGGTCCTACGAGCAGTACTTC
few | TRBJ1-5 | 13 | TRBV30 | TRBD1 | CAWSADRAQPQHF | TGTGCCTGGAGTGCAGACAGGGCACAGCCCCAGCATTTT
- | TRBJ1-4 | 15 | TRBV5-4 | - | CASSLGWGENEKLFF | TGTGCCAGCAGCCTCGGGTGGGGAGAAAATGAAAAACTGTTTTTT
- | TRBJ2-3 | 13 | TRBV29-1 | - | CSVLPVPTDTQYF | TGCAGCGTTCTCCCGGTTCCCACAGATACGCAGTATTTT
- | TRBJ2-7 | 15 | TRBV5-1 | - | CASSLQPSSSYEQYF | TGCGCCAGCAGCTTGCAACCCTCGAGCTCCTACGAGCAGTACTTC
- | TRBJ2-2 | 16 | TRBV4-1 | - | CASSPGAGGAPGELFF | TGCGCCAGCAGCCCAGGCGCGGGTGGAGCCCCCGGGGAGCTGTTTTTT
- | TRBJ2-7 | 14 | TRBV11-2 | - | CASSLGTVTYEQYF | TGTGCCAGCAGCTTAGGGACAGTTACCTACGAGCAGTACTTC
- | TRBJ2-2 | 12 | TRBV28 | - | CASTSNTGELFF | TGTGCCAGCACATCGAACACCGGGGAGCTGTTTTTT
- | TRBJ2-7 | 12 | TRBV27 | - | CASSFPGAEQYF | TGTGCCAGCAGTTTTCCGGGGGCAGAGCAGTACTTC
- | TRBJ1-6 | 14 | TRBV5-6 | TRBD1 | CASSSRTGYPSLHF | TGTGCCAGCAGCTCGAGGACAGGGTATCCGTCCCTCCACTTT
- | TRBJ2-5 | 15 | TRBV10-2 | - | CASSGVRLSQETQYF | TGCGCCAGCAGCGGAGTAAGGCTATCCCAAGAGACCCAGTACTTC
- | TRBJ2-1 | 13 | TRBV9 | - | CASSVRSVNEQFF | TGTGCCAGCAGCGTACGGTCTGTTAATGAGCAGTTCTTC
- | TRBJ2-1 | 14 | TRBV7-3 | TRBD2 | CASSLGLAGDEQFF | TGTGCCAGCAGCCTCGGACTAGCGGGAGATGAGCAGTTCTTC
- | TRBJ2-1 | 14 | TRBV10-3 | - | CATTGRGDYNEQFF | TGTGCCACCACGGGAAGGGGGGACTACAATGAGCAGTTCTTC
- | TRBJ1-4 | 14 | TRBV5-6 | - | CASSLAERNEKLFF | TGTGCCAGCAGCTTGGCTGAGCGTAATGAAAAACTGTTTTTT
- | TRBJ1-5 | 17 | TRBV21-1 | - | CASSKEREGWSNQPQHF | TGTGCCAGCAGCAAAGAACGGGAGGGGTGGAGCAATCAGCCCCAGCATTTT
- | TRBJ2-1 | 16 | TRBV18 | TRBD2 | CASSPLAGGSYNEQFF | TGTGCCAGCTCACCACTAGCGGGAGGCTCCTACAATGAGCAGTTCTTC
- | TRBJ2-1 | 12 | TRBV5-1 | TRBD1 | CASSQDRDEQFF | TGCGCCAGCAGCCAAGACAGGGATGAGCAGTTCTTC
- | TRBJ1-4 | 15 | TRBV10-3 | TRBD1 | CAISESGGLGEKLFF | TGTGCCATCAGTGAGTCAGGGGGCTTGGGTGAAAAACTGTTTTTT
- | TRBJ2-3 | 16 | TRBV7-2 | TRBD2 | CASSLTSGRYTDTQYF | TGTGCCAGCAGCTTAACTAGCGGGAGATACACAGATACGCAGTATTTT
- | TRBJ2-7 | 16 | TRBV10-1 | TRBD2 | CASSEDRLAESYEQYF | TGCGCCAGCAGTGAGGACCGACTAGCAGAAAGCTACGAGCAGTACTTC
- | TRBJ1-3 | 15 | TRBV7-9 | - | CASVQGVSSGNTIYF | TGTGCCAGCGTACAAGGGGTCAGCTCTGGAAACACCATATATTTT
- | TRBJ1-2 | 16 | TRBV7-9 | - | CASSSAPRGGRHGYTF | TGTGCCAGCAGCTCAGCACCTCGTGGGGGACGGCATGGCTACACCTTC
once | TRBJ2-7 | 17 | TRBV11-2 | TRBD2 | CASSFPRGSGTIYEQYF | TGTGCCAGCAGCTTCCCCCGCGGTAGCGGGACTATCTACGAGCAGTACTTC
- | TRBJ2-1 | 14 | TRBV5-1 | TRBD2 | CASSTGTRYNEQFF | TGCGCCAGCAGCACTGGGACTAGATACAATGAGCAGTTCTTC
- | TRBJ1-1 | 12 | TRBV5-4 | - | CASSLVRTEAFF | TGTGCCAGCAGCTTAGTTCGCACTGAAGCTTTCTTT
- | TRBJ2-7 | 14 | TRBV7-3 | - | CASRDLASSGEQYF | TGTGCCAGCAGAGACCTAGCTTCATCGGGGGAGCAGTACTTC
- | TRBJ1-2 | 15 | TRBV6-1 | - | CASSEGRGGRAGYTF | TGTGCCAGCAGTGAAGGCCGCGGGGGAAGAGCTGGCTACACCTTC
- | TRBJ1-1 | 14 | TRBV18 | - | CASSAPSGASEAFF | TGTGCCAGCTCAGCCCCCTCAGGGGCGAGTGAAGCTTTCTTT
once | TRBJ1-2 | 13 | TRBV10-2 | TRBD1 | CASSGQGGDGYTF | TGCGCCAGCAGCGGACAGGGGGGAGATGGCTACACCTTC
- | TRBJ2-5 | 15 | TRBV6-5 | - | CASSYSRAQRETQYF | TGTGCCAGCAGTTACTCGAGGGCTCAGAGAGAGACCCAGTACTTC
- | TRBJ2-4 | 16 | TRBV5-1 | TRBD1 | CASSTADREAKNIQYF | TGCGCCAGCAGCACCGCGGACAGGGAGGCCAAAAACATTCAGTACTTC
once | TRBJ1-4 | 15 | TRBV5-1 | - | CASSATGRSGEKLFF | TGCGCCAGCAGCGCAACAGGGAGGTCGGGAGAAAAACTGTTTTTT
- | TRBJ2-7 | 16 | TRBV25-1 | TRBD2 | CASSEYSKREHGEQYF | TGTGCCAGCAGTGAATATTCTAAGCGGGAGCACGGCGAGCAGTACTTC
- | TRBJ2-2 | 16 | TRBV9 | TRBD2 | CASRRAGRANTGELFF | TGTGCCAGCAGGAGGGCAGGGAGGGCGAACACCGGGGAGCTGTTTTTT
few | TRBJ1-1 | 13 | TRBV5-1 | TRBD1 | CASSSQGGFEAFF | TGCGCCAGCAGCTCCCAAGGGGGCTTTGAAGCTTTCTTT
once | TRBJ2-7 | 15 | TRBV18 | - | CASSASGTPAYEQYF | TGTGCCAGCTCAGCTTCCGGGACTCCGGCCTACGAGCAGTACTTC
- | TRBJ1-1 | 14 | TRBV4-3 | - | CASSQEARSLEAFF | TGCGCCAGCAGCCAAGAAGCCAGAAGCCTAGAAGCTTTCTTT
once | TRBJ2-1 | 12 | TRBV29-1 | - | CSVEIQDNEQFF | TGCAGCGTTGAAATACAGGACAATGAGCAGTTCTTC